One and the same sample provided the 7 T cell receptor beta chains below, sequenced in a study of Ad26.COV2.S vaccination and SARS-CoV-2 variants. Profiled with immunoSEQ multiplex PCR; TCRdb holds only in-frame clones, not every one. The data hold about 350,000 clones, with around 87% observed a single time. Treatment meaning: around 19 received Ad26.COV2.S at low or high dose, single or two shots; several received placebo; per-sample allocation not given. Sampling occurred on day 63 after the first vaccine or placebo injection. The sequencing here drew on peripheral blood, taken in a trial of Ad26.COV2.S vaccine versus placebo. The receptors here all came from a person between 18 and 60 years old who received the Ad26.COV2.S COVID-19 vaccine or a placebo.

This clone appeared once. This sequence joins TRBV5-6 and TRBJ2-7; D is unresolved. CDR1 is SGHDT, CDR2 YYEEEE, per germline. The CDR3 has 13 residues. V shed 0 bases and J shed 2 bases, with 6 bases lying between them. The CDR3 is CASSLGGPYEQYF. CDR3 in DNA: TGTGCCAGCAGCTTGGGCGGTCCCTACGAGCAGTACTTC.

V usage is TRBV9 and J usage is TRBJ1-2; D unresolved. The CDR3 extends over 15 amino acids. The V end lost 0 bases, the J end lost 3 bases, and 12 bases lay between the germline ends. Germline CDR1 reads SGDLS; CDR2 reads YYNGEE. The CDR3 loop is CASSVGGWGDYGYTF. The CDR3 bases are TGTGCCAGCAGCGTAGGAGGATGGGGTGACTATGGCTACACCTTC.

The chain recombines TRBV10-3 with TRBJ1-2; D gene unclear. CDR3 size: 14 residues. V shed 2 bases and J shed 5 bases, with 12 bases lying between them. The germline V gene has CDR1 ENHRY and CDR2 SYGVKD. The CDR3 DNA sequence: TGTGCCATCAGTGAGGTCGGAGGTCCGTATGGCTACACCTTC. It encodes CAISEVGGPYGYTF.

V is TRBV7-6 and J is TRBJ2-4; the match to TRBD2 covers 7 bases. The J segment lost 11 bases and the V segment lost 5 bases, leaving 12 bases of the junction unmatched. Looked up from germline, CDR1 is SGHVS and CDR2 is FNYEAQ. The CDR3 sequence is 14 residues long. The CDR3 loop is CASSRDRGEVVQYF. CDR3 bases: TGTGCCAGCAGCCGGGACCGGGGGGAGGTGGTTCAGTACTTC.

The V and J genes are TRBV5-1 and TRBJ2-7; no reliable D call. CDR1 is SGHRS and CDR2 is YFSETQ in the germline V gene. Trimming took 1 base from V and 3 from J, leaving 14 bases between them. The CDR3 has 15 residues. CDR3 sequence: CASSLRDSHLYEQYF. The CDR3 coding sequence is TGCGCCAGCAGCTTGCGTGATTCCCATCTCTACGAGCAGTACTTC. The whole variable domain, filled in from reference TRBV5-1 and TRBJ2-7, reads KAGVTQTPRYLIKTRGQQVTLSCSPISGHRSVSWYQQTPGQGLQFLFEYFSETQRNKGNFPGRFSGRQFSNSRSEMNVSTLELGDSALYLCASSLRDSHLYEQYFGPGTRLTVT.

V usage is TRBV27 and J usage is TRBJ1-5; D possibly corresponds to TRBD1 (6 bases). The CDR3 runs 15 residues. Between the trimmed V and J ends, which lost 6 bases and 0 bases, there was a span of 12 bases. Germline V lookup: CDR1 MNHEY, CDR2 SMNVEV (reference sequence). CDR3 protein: CASSTQGFSNQPQHF. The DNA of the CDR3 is TGTGCCAGCAGCACCCAGGGGTTTAGCAATCAGCCCCAGCATTTT.

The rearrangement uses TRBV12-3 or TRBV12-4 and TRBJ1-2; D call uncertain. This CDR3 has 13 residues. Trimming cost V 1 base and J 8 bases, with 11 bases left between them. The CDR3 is CASSLGGKRGYTF. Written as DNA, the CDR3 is TGTGCCAGCAGTTTAGGCGGGAAGCGCGGCTACACCTTC.